A selection of T cell receptor beta chains follows, all from one sample in a study of graft-versus-host responses after intestinal transplantation. Assay used: immunoSEQ multiplex PCR; TCRdb lists only in-frame clones, some missing. Here the sample spans about 21,000 clones, approximately 40% being singletons. Specimen: alloreactive CD8+ T cells from a mixed lymphocyte reaction culture, collected before intestinal transplant. The receptors were sampled from a human patient who received an intestinal transplant. Each CDR3 is given without its conserved first and last residue. D genes are given only for firm matches. Not all rows give a size; the values are once, few, many and, for expanded clones, a class.

. | TRBJ2-1 | . | TRBV6-1 | ASSPPPGNEQF
few | TRBJ1-1 | TRBD1 | TRBV9 | ASSATGVPNTEAF
few | TRBJ1-1 | . | TRBV14 | ASSLGYTEAF
few | TRBJ1-2 | . | TRBV6-5 | ASSPIGQSYGYT
once | TRBJ1-6 | . | TRBV7-6 | ASSTTEGYNSPLH
. | TRBJ2-5 | . | TRBV25-1 | ASSEYYPEVRTQY
. | TRBJ2-3 | . | TRBV5-4 | ASRLWGGPLTDTQY
. | TRBJ2-1 | . | TRBV28 | ASSLFSFTNSYNEQF
. | TRBJ1-2 | . | TRBV6-5 | ASSYQRPGSYT
. | TRBJ2-3 | . | TRBV4-1 | ASPRNNNKFTDTQY
few | TRBJ2-5 | TRBD1 | TRBV7-9 | ASSLQGVRETQY
few | TRBJ1-2 | . | TRBV25-1 | ASSVQGIDGYT
few | TRBJ2-3 | TRBD1 | TRBV7-8 | ASSTRRQGASSGSLRDTQY
. | TRBJ2-1 | . | TRBV7-8 | ASRGSSDEQF
. | TRBJ2-1 | TRBD1 | TRBV12-5 | ASGLVNKTGEPTNEQF
. | TRBJ2-3 | TRBD1 | TRBV5-1 | ASSWLKGGADTQY
once | TRBJ2-5 | TRBD2 | TRBV27 | ASSLFQPGLAGTQY
medium-sized | TRBJ2-3 | . | TRBV27 | ASSSPAGGTDTQY
. | TRBJ2-1 | . | TRBV27 | ASSLFLTGNEQF
few | TRBJ1-1 | . | TRBV6-5 | ASSVGPEAF
few | TRBJ2-1 | TRBD2 | TRBV7-2 | ASSSRPGLVINEQF
medium-sized | TRBJ1-2 | . | TRBV28 | ASRPPGWGGYT
. | TRBJ2-1 | . | TRBV20-1 | SASHSEQF
few | TRBJ1-3 | . | TRBV30 | AWSVLTHGNTIY
. | TRBJ2-2 | TRBD2 | TRBV7-7 | ASSASLAGANTGELF
. | TRBJ2-7 | . | TRBV7-9 | ASSSSTSTYEQY
. | TRBJ2-7 | TRBD2 | TRBV6-5 | ASSSRGTSGYEQY
medium-sized | TRBJ2-1 | . | TRBV7-9 | ASTLGNEQF
. | TRBJ1-1 | . | TRBV6-5 | ASRAGTANTEAF
. | TRBJ1-3 | . | TRBV18 | ASSPRSGNTIY
. | TRBJ2-3 | . | TRBV5-4 | ASRPSSGAPDTQY
. | TRBJ2-7 | . | TRBV6-9 | ASSRDATFKQY
. | TRBJ1-1 | . | TRBV23-1 | ATGTRWADTEAF
medium-sized | TRBJ1-1 | . | TRBV6-4 | ASLFRKGNNTEAF
. | TRBJ2-1 | . | TRBV11-2 | ASSLRPPTWSSYNEQF
medium-sized | TRBJ2-2 | . | TRBV19 | ASRGGQTNTGELF
few | TRBJ1-5 | . | TRBV30 | AWSVSRGNQPQH
. | TRBJ2-2 | TRBD2 | TRBV7-9 | ASSLGGLASGELF
. | TRBJ2-7 | TRBD2 | TRBV7-2 | ASSLEDGRVNRYEQY
. | TRBJ2-7 | TRBD1 | TRBV6-5 | ASSYSWTGTGYEQY
few | TRBJ2-3 | TRBD2 | TRBV7-9 | ASSLGWMVAGNTDTQY
. | TRBJ1-1 | . | TRBV11-1 | ASSLRGSVGTEAF
medium-sized | TRBJ2-5 | TRBD1 | TRBV5-1 | ASSSPGQGLLETQY
. | TRBJ2-4 | . | TRBV6-1 | ASLGPTNIQY
. | TRBJ2-7 | . | TRBV6-9 | ASSEQPPTGEQY
. | TRBJ2-2 | . | TRBV6-5 | ATQPPGWAGELF
. | TRBJ2-1 | . | TRBV7-6 | ASSLAGPGSYNEQF
. | TRBJ2-1 | . | TRBV5-1 | ASSLVGVGGRNEQF
. | TRBJ2-2 | . | TRBV19 | ASSAQGTGELF
few | TRBJ2-2 | . | TRBV9 | ASSVGRVSAGELF
few | TRBJ2-7 | . | TRBV6-5 | ASSYSQGSYEQY
. | TRBJ2-1 | TRBD2 | TRBV4-2 | ASSQHTSVANNEQF
few | TRBJ2-5 | . | TRBV5-4 | ASRRGSWAPGTQY